Presented here are 16 T cell receptor beta chains from one specimen sequenced in a study of T cell changes during pregnancy in multiple sclerosis. TCRdb's table, derived via immunoSEQ multiplex PCR, lists solely in-frame clones and lacks some. Among more than 50,000 clones listed, around 94% were seen once. This specimen consisted of CD8+ T cells from peripheral blood mononuclear cells, obtained after pregnancy. The source is a female donor with multiple sclerosis, enrolled in a pregnancy study.

This sequence joins TRBV27 and TRBJ1-5; perhaps TRBD1 as D (6 bases). V shed 1 base and J shed 8 bases, with 12 bases lying between them. Germline CDR1 MNHEY, CDR2 SMNVEV (reference sequence). The CDR3 spans 14 residues. The CDR3 DNA reads as TGTGCCAGCAGTTTATTGCAGGGGTCTAAGCCCCAGCATTTT. Residues: CASSLLQGSKPQHF.

The sample holds one count of this clone. V gene TRBV4-1 combines with J gene TRBJ2-3; 8 nucleotides match TRBD2. The CDR3 totals 14 residues. Losses at the gene ends were 2 bases for V and 7 bases for J; bases not matched to a gene: 5. Germline CDR1 MGHRA, CDR2 YSYEKL. The CDR3 nucleotides are TGCGCCAGCAGCCAACGGGAGGGCCCTCATACGCAGTATTTT. Its protein is CASSQREGPHTQYF.

The chain uses TRBV4-2 and TRBJ1-2, with D possibly being TRBD1 (5 bases). The CDR3 covers 17 residues. Germline-derived CDR1 and CDR2 are LGHNA and YNFKEQ. Trimming removed 0 bases at V and 0 bases at J, with 14 bases between. The CDR3: CASSQDPGIPTNYGYTF. CDR3 coding DNA: TGTGCCAGCAGCCAAGACCCAGGGATCCCCACTAACTATGGCTACACCTTC.

The V gene is TRBV28, the J gene TRBJ1-5, with D hard to call. The CDR3 spans 16 residues. Trimming took 5 bases from V and 5 from J, leaving 19 bases between them. The germline gives CDR1 MDHEN, CDR2 SYDVKM. The chain's CDR3 is CASSLNLEAGYQPQHF. The CDR3 DNA reads TGTGCCAGCAGTCTTAACTTGGAGGCTGGCTATCAGCCCCAGCATTTT.

The chain uses TRBV27 and TRBJ2-3, with a tentative D call TRBD2 (6 bases). V was shortened by 2 bases and J by 2 bases, with 8 bases between the two germline ends. Per the germline V gene, CDR1 is MNHEY and CDR2 is SMNVEV (reference sequence). There are 14 residues in the CDR3. CDR3 in amino acids: CASSLLAITDTQYF. CDR3 sequence (DNA): TGTGCCAGCAGTTTACTAGCGATCACAGATACGCAGTATTTT.

The count of this clone is one. The chain is built from TRBV27 and TRBJ2-1; no clear D. Trimming took off 6 bases at V and 14 bases at J, with 5 bases between the two ends. The CDR3 covers 8 residues. Per the germline V gene, CDR1 is MNHEY and CDR2 is SMNVEV (reference sequence). CDR3 in DNA: TGTGCCAGCAGACCAGAGTTCTTC. It translates to CASRPEFF.

This clone has a handful of counts. V gene TRBV7-2 combines with J gene TRBJ2-2; D is uncertain. The CDR3 loop spans 12 amino acids. Germline lookup yields CDR1 SGHTA and CDR2 FQGNSA. V lost 5 bases and J 4 bases, leaving 5 bases between the germline ends. The CDR3 DNA follows: TGTGCCAGCAGCCCGTCCACCGGGGAGCTGTTTTTT. It yields the protein CASSPSTGELFF.

In nucleotides, the CDR3 is TGTGCCAGCAGACGGACAGGGGGCCGCTATGGCTACACCTTC. It is translated as CASRRTGGRYGYTF. The chain recombines TRBV27 with TRBJ1-2, with TRBD1 identical over 11 bases. The CDR3 totals 14 residues. V shed 6 bases, J shed 4 bases, and the junction held 4 bases outside the gene matches. Looked up from germline, CDR1 is MNHEY and CDR2 is SMNVEV (reference sequence).

The chain joins TRBV29-1 to TRBJ2-1, with D possibly being TRBD2 (6 bases). The germline gives CDR1 SQVTM, CDR2 ANQGSEA. V was cut by 6 bases and J by 8 bases, with 11 bases left in between. The CDR3 consists of 11 residues. CDR3 nucleotides: TGCAGCGTCGGCTCGGGGGATGAGCAGTTCTTC. It encodes CSVGSGDEQFF.

The genes are TRBV7-3 and TRBJ2-7, with 7 bases identical to TRBD1. V dropped 0 bases and J dropped 3; count of bases not matched to a gene: 2. Germline V lookup: CDR1 SGHTA, CDR2 FQGTGA. This CDR3 region has 14 residues. The CDR3 nucleotides are TGTGCCAGCAGCTTAACGGCAGGGGGCTACGAGCAGTACTTC. Translated: CASSLTAGGYEQYF.

The V gene is TRBV29-1, the J gene TRBJ2-7; 8 bases match TRBD1. With V trimmed by 7 bases and J by 5 bases, 10 bases remained unmatched. Per the germline V gene, CDR1 is SQVTM and CDR2 is ANQGSEA. The CDR3 contains 13 residues. The CDR3 DNA reads as TGCAGCGCCCGGACAGGGACTCGAGACGAGCAGTACTTC. This gives the protein CSARTGTRDEQYF.

The chain links TRBV27 to TRBJ2-7, with 8 bases lining up with TRBD1. The CDR3 totals 15 residues. Per the germline V gene, CDR1 is MNHEY and CDR2 is SMNVEV (reference sequence). J lost 3 bases, V lost 3 bases, and 7 bases had no gene match. The CDR3 spells CASSFGQGANYEQYF. Written as DNA, the CDR3 is TGTGCCAGCAGTTTCGGACAGGGAGCAAACTACGAGCAGTACTTC.

V and J are TRBV19 and TRBJ2-7; 8 bases align to TRBD2. The CDR3 has 16 residues. The germline CDR1 and CDR2 sequences are LNHDA and SQIVND (reference sequence). The J segment lost 0 bases and the V segment lost 6 bases, leaving 10 bases of the junction unmatched. In nucleotides, the CDR3 is TGTGCCAGTAGGGTCAGCGGGGGTTTGAGCTCCTACGAGCAGTACTTC. It yields the protein CASRVSGGLSSYEQYF.

V is TRBV19 and J is TRBJ2-1; 9 bases match TRBD2. Trimming took 3 bases from V and 3 from J; bases not matched to a gene: 3. CDR3 length equals 15 residues. The germline CDR1 and CDR2 sequences are LNHDA and SQIVND (reference sequence). CDR3 region: CASSITSGFYNEQFF. The CDR3 DNA is TGTGCCAGTAGTATTACTAGCGGGTTCTACAATGAGCAGTTCTTC.

The V call is TRBV7-9, the J call TRBJ2-7, with 9 positions matching TRBD2. J lost 2 bases, V lost 5 bases, and 7 bases had no gene match. CDR3 size: 15 residues. Germline V CDR1 and CDR2: SEHNR, FQNEAQ (reference sequence). For the CDR3, the DNA is TGTGCCAGCAGCCGGGGACTAGCTAGCCCCTACGAGCAGTACTTC. Residues: CASSRGLASPYEQYF.

The chain employs TRBV10-2 and TRBJ2-3; a weak D match, TRBD2 (6 bases). There are 16 residues in the CDR3. Germline CDR1 is WSHSY and CDR2 is SAAADI. V dropped 4 bases and J dropped 2 bases, with 16 bases sitting between them. The CDR3 protein is CASSGDRGGLTDTQYF. CDR3 nucleotide sequence: TGCGCCAGCAGTGGGGATAGAGGAGGGCTCACAGATACGCAGTATTTT.